The 14 T cell receptor beta chains given below trace back to one sample, sequenced in a study of blood T cell repertoires in COVID-19. The table came from immunoSEQ multiplex PCR; TCRdb's copy has only in-frame clones and leaves some out. Of around 300,000 clones in the sample, roughly 88% were seen once. Sequencing was performed on PBMCs or T cells enriched from blood (not recorded which). Every receptor here comes from a woman under 40 who had recovered from COVID-19.

This chain uses TRBV15 with TRBJ1-2, with a possible D match to TRBD1 (6 bases). Per germline, CDR1 LNHNV and CDR2 YYDKDF (reference sequence). This CDR3 spans 17 amino acids. V lost 2 bases and J 1 base, leaving 17 bases between the germline ends. The CDR3 spells CATSRPGGARGNYGYTF. For the CDR3, the DNA is TGTGCCACCAGCAGACCTGGGGGGGCTCGCGGTAACTATGGCTACACCTTC.

The V and J genes are TRBV5-1 and TRBJ2-2; D possibly corresponds to TRBD2 (6 bases). The CDR3 loop spans 15 amino acids. V was shortened by 2 bases and J by 6 bases, with 14 bases between the two germline ends. Germline V CDR1 and CDR2: SGHRS, YFSETQ. In nucleotides, the CDR3 is TGCGCCAGCAGCTTCCTGGGGGGATCGCCCGGGGAGCTGTTTTTT. Translation gives CASSFLGGSPGELFF.

The V gene is TRBV28, the J gene TRBJ1-6; perhaps TRBD1 as D (5 bases). Per the germline V gene, CDR1 is MDHEN and CDR2 is SYDVKM. This CDR3 spans 12 amino acids. V lost 7 bases to trimming and J lost 9 bases, with 10 bases between them. The CDR3: CASKAGRSPLHF. Here the CDR3 DNA reads TGTGCCAGCAAGGCAGGGCGTTCACCCCTCCACTTT.

V and J are TRBV5-6 and TRBJ2-2, with D unclear. CDR1 SGHDT and CDR2 YYEEEE come from the germline V gene. CDR3 size: 14 residues. The germline V and J ends were trimmed by 4 bases and 4 bases, with 11 bases remaining between them. The CDR3 protein is CASSPETPTGELFF. The CDR3, as DNA: TGTGCCAGCAGCCCGGAGACCCCCACCGGGGAGCTGTTTTTT.

The gene calls are TRBV7-9 and TRBJ2-2; D may be TRBD1 (6 bases). The V gene lost 10 bases and the J gene lost 6 bases, with 12 bases spanning the gap. Germline assignment: CDR1 SEHNR and CDR2 FQNEAQ (reference sequence). CDR3 length: 12 residues. The chain's CDR3 is CATRYRAGELFF. In DNA, the CDR3 is TGTGCCACCCGATACAGGGCCGGGGAGCTGTTTTTT.

This clone was recorded once. The CDR3 here is CASSPARSYGYTF. In DNA, the CDR3 is TGTGCCAGCAGCCCTGCCCGGAGCTATGGCTACACCTTC. The rearrangement uses TRBV11-1 and TRBJ1-2; D is uncertain. V was shortened by 5 bases and J by 4 bases, with 11 bases between the two germline ends. Germline V CDR1 and CDR2: SGHAT, FQDESV (reference sequence). The CDR3 is 13 residues long.

This sequence joins TRBV27 and TRBJ2-1, with D possibly TRBD2 on 5 matching bases. The CDR3 contains 13 residues. Germline CDR1 and CDR2: MNHEY and SMNVEV (reference sequence). The V and J ends lost 6 bases and 8 bases respectively, with 14 bases between them. Written as DNA, the CDR3 is TGTGCCAGCAGCCGAACTAGTACAGATGAGCAGTTCTTC. Translation gives CASSRTSTDEQFF.

J is TRBJ1-4 and V is TRBV7-2, with unresolved D. This CDR3 has 14 residues. The V end lost 1 base, the J end lost 7 bases, and 10 bases lay between the germline ends. The germline CDR1 and CDR2 sequences are SGHTA and FQGNSA. The CDR3 sequence is CASSLGGLGEKLFF. The CDR3 bases are TGTGCCAGCAGCTTAGGAGGGTTGGGTGAAAAACTGTTTTTT.

The J gene is TRBJ2-3, the V gene TRBV5-5; TRBD1 might be the D (6 bases). The CDR3 spans 16 residues. CDR1 is SGHKS and CDR2 is YYEKEE in the germline V gene (reference sequence). Trimming pared 0 bases from V and 0 bases from J, leaving 11 bases between. The CDR3: CASSLAHRDSTDTQYF. The DNA for the CDR3 is TGTGCCAGCAGCTTGGCTCACAGGGATAGCACAGATACGCAGTATTTT.

In the case of this clone: At one end, the junction sequence differs from germline, possibly due to a read error. The rearrangement joins TRBV13 to TRBJ2-7, with 10 nucleotides matching TRBD2. CDR3 length: 14 residues. Germline V gene sequence: CDR1 PRHDT, CDR2 FYEKMQ (reference sequence). The CDR3 DNA sequence: TGTGCCAGCAGGTTAGCGGGAGGCGAGTACGAGCAGTACTTC. Translated, it gives CASRLAGGEYEQYF. Combining the CDR3 with reference TRBV13 and TRBJ2-7 gives the whole variable domain AAGVIQSPRHLIKEKRETATLKCYPIPRHDTVYWYQQGPGQDPQFLISFYEKMQSDKGSIPDRFSAQQFSDYHSELNMSSLELGDSALYFCASRLAGGEYEQYFGPGTRLTVT.

Regarding this clone: Distinct nucleotide sequences in the sample also encode this CDR3. V and J are TRBV14 and TRBJ2-1; D gene unclear. Germline loops: CDR1 SGHDN, CDR2 FVKESK. V was pared by 1 base and J by 6 bases, with 7 bases between. The CDR3 totals 13 residues. As DNA, the CDR3 is TGTGCCAGCAGCCAAGTTCGAGGCAATGAGCAGTTCTTC. It yields the protein CASSQVRGNEQFF. The full variable domain, rest sourced from reference TRBV14 and TRBJ2-1, is EAGVTQFPSHSVIEKGQTVTLRCDPISGHDNLYWYRRVMGKEIKFLLHFVKESKQDESGMPNNRFLAERTGGTYSTLKVQPAELEDSGVYFCASSQVRGNEQFFGPGTRLTVL.

The V and J genes are TRBV11-3 and TRBJ2-7, with 7 positions matching TRBD1. V shed 1 base, J shed 0 bases, and the junction held 9 bases outside the gene matches. The CDR3 spans 17 residues. Germline lookup yields CDR1 SGHNT and CDR2 YENEEA. The CDR3 reads CASSLGARDRTSYEQYF. The CDR3 nucleotides are TGTGCCAGCAGCTTAGGGGCAAGGGACAGAACCTCCTACGAGCAGTACTTC.

The chain employs TRBV7-8 and TRBJ1-1; D is possibly TRBD1 (6 bases). Looked up from germline, CDR1 is SGHVS and CDR2 is FQNEAQ. This CDR3 has 16 residues. V gave up 6 bases and J gave up 5 bases, with 22 bases separating them. The CDR3 DNA sequence: TGTGCCAGCAGGTTGCTCGGGGGGCCCCAGGGAACTGAAGCTTTCTTT. Translation: CASRLLGGPQGTEAFF.

The V call is TRBV11-3, the J call TRBJ1-2, with 8 bases that match TRBD1. Germline CDR1 is SGHNT and CDR2 is YENEEA. V dropped 5 bases and J dropped 0; count of bases not matched to a gene: 8. This CDR3 is 16 amino acids long. CDR3 residues: CASSPRTGQTNYGYTF. CDR3 DNA: TGTGCCAGCAGCCCTCGGACAGGGCAAACTAACTATGGCTACACCTTC. The whole variable domain, filled in from reference TRBV11-3 and TRBJ1-2, reads EAGVVQSPRYKIIEKKQPVAFWCNPISGHNTLYWYLQNLGQGPELLIRYENEEAVDDSQLPKDRFSAERLKGVDSTLKIQPAELGDSAVYLCASSPRTGQTNYGYTFGSGTRLTVV.